A selection of T cell receptor beta chains follows, all from one sample in a study of T cell changes during pregnancy in multiple sclerosis. Here immunoSEQ multiplex PCR was the method, and the copy in TCRdb shows in-frame clones only, minus some. The data hold approximately 58,000 clones, with 92% observed a single time. The material sequenced was CD4+ T cells from peripheral blood mononuclear cells, taken after pregnancy. The source is a female donor in good health, enrolled as a control in a pregnancy study. Both conserved end residues are part of each CDR3. D genes are given only for firm matches. Clone size is not always given. Where it is, it says once, few, many or a class for expanded clones.

j_gene | v_gene | d_gene | abundance | CDR3aa | CDR3nt
TRBJ2-1 | TRBV7-2 | TRBD2 | once | CASSLGSSGGAYNEQFF | TGTGCCAGCAGCTTAGGGTCTAGCGGGGGGGCTTACAATGAGCAGTTCTTC
TRBJ2-2 | TRBV28 | TRBD1 | - | CASRLDRGRVGELFF | TGTGCCAGCAGATTGGACAGGGGGCGCGTCGGGGAGCTGTTTTTT
TRBJ1-5 | TRBV19 | - | - | CASREGVPYQPQHF | TGTGCCAGTCGTGAAGGGGTGCCGTATCAGCCCCAGCATTTT
TRBJ2-7 | TRBV4-1 | TRBD1 | once | CASSQGRGRGSGTYEQYF | TGCGCCAGCAGCCAGGGCAGGGGGCGCGGTAGCGGCACCTACGAGCAGTACTTC
TRBJ2-3 | TRBV27 | TRBD2 | - | CASSPEAGNKPLPQYF | TGTGCCAGCAGTCCCGAAGCGGGGAACAAACCCCTACCGCAGTATTTT
TRBJ1-1 | TRBV6-5 | - | - | CASSYSFVNTEAFF | TGTGCCAGCAGTTACTCTTTCGTCAACACTGAAGCTTTCTTT
TRBJ2-5 | TRBV11-1 | TRBD1 | - | CASSLSQGAVETQYF | TGTGCCAGCAGCCTAAGCCAGGGGGCGGTTGAGACCCAGTACTTC
TRBJ1-1 | TRBV7-9 | - | - | CASSLAGQGNTEAFF | TGTGCCAGCAGCTTAGCGGGGCAGGGGAACACTGAAGCTTTCTTT
TRBJ2-5 | TRBV18 | - | - | CASSPTGFQETQYF | TGTGCCAGCTCACCAACAGGATTCCAAGAGACCCAGTACTTC
TRBJ2-3 | TRBV2 | TRBD2 | - | CASRRTSGGADTQYF | TGTGCCAGCAGGCGTACTAGCGGGGGGGCAGATACGCAGTATTTT
TRBJ1-2 | TRBV7-2 | - | once | CASSLEADLYGYTF | TGTGCCAGCAGCTTAGAGGCGGATTTATATGGCTACACCTTC
TRBJ2-7 | TRBV27 | - | - | CASSFVNSYEQYF | TGTGCCAGCAGTTTTGTCAACTCCTACGAGCAGTACTTC
TRBJ1-3 | TRBV9 | - | - | CASSVANRAGNTIYF | TGTGCCAGCAGCGTAGCTAACAGGGCTGGAAACACCATATATTTT
TRBJ2-1 | TRBV5-1 | TRBD1 | - | CASSPGGTGGRYNEQFF | TGCGCCAGCAGCCCGGGCGGGACAGGGGGTCGATACAATGAGCAGTTCTTC
TRBJ2-7 | TRBV6-6 | - | - | CASSYSGDYEQYF | TGTGCCAGCAGTTACTCAGGGGACTACGAGCAGTACTTC
TRBJ2-1 | TRBV28 | - | - | CASSRGVSYNEQFF | TGTGCCAGCAGTAGGGGCGTCTCCTACAATGAGCAGTTCTTC